These T cell receptor beta chains were read from a single sample in a study of T cells after yellow fever vaccination. TCRdb used MiXCR to reprocess the 5' RACE reads, holding one entry per CDR3 protein. The data show about 85,000 distinct CDR3 sequences, about an eighth seen once. The source was CD8+ T cells not binding an NS4B(214-222) dextramer, sorted from PBMCs, collected approximately 22 days after the first yellow fever vaccination. The receptors originated from a man between 18 and 29 years old who received the YFV17D yellow fever vaccine. The CDR3 runs from the conserved cysteine through the conserved F or W. A D gene is named only where the DNA matches it firmly. Not all rows give a size; the values are once, few, many and, for expanded clones, a class.

>.|TRBD2|TRBV7-3|TRBJ2-1
CASSLSGTPYNEQFF
TGTGCCAGCAGCCTTAGCGGGACCCCTTACAATGAGCAGTTCTTC
>few|.|TRBV7-9|TRBJ1-1
CASSPLKYPRPTEAFF
TGTGCCAGCAGCCCATTAAAGTACCCCCGACCCACTGAAGCTTTCTTT
>.|TRBD1|TRBV4-1|TRBJ2-2
CASSQGDRGGTGELFF
TGCGCCAGCAGCCAAGGGGACAGGGGCGGCACCGGGGAGCTGTTTTTT
>.|.|TRBV4-1|TRBJ1-6
CASSQAGLIVALHF
TGCGCCAGCAGCCAAGCAGGGTTAATTGTTGCCCTCCACTTT
>few|.|TRBV7-3|TRBJ2-1
CASSLRVSNNEQFF
TGTGCCAGCAGCTTAAGAGTCAGCAACAATGAGCAGTTCTTC
>many|.|TRBV2|TRBJ2-1
CASRGESYNEQFF
TGTGCCAGCAGGGGGGAATCGTACAATGAGCAGTTCTTC
>few|.|TRBV10-3|TRBJ2-3
CAISVAGPDTQYF
TGTGCCATCAGTGTTGCGGGCCCAGATACGCAGTATTTT
>.|TRBD1|TRBV7-2|TRBJ1-2
CASSYDRQGPYGYTF
TGTGCCAGCAGCTACGACCGACAGGGGCCCTATGGCTACACCTTC
>.|.|TRBV10-3|TRBJ1-2
CAISVGTGRRYTF
TGTGCCATCAGTGTCGGAACAGGGAGACGCTACACCTTC
>few|TRBD2|TRBV11-3|TRBJ2-1
CASRRRLAGSNEQFF
TGTGCCAGCAGACGCCGACTAGCGGGTTCCAATGAGCAGTTCTTC
>.|TRBD2|TRBV12-3/TRBV12-4|TRBJ2-2
CASSRLALDTGELFF
TGTGCCAGCAGCCGACTAGCATTGGACACCGGGGAGCTGTTTTTT
>few|.|TRBV20-1|TRBJ2-3
CSARDADTQYF
TGCAGTGCCCGGGACGCAGATACGCAGTATTTT
>.|.|TRBV19|TRBJ2-1
CASSTRAGEVEQFF
TGTGCCAGTAGTACCCGGGCCGGAGAGGTTGAGCAGTTCTTC
>.|TRBD1|TRBV10-3|TRBJ2-7
CAIRTPGQGREQYF
TGTGCCATCAGGACCCCGGGACAGGGGAGAGAGCAGTACTTC
>few|TRBD1|TRBV2|TRBJ1-6
CASSVSGGHNSPLHF
TGTGCCAGCAGTGTTTCAGGGGGCCATAATTCACCCCTCCACTTT
>few|.|TRBV4-1|TRBJ1-2
CASSQERAGYGYTF
TGCGCCAGCAGCCAAGAAAGGGCAGGCTATGGCTACACCTTC
>few|.|TRBV7-9|TRBJ2-1
CASRKLGGPNEQFF
TGTGCCAGCAGAAAACTGGGGGGGCCCAATGAGCAGTTCTTC
>.|TRBD1|TRBV4-1|TRBJ2-7
CASSQVMDRALYEQYF
TGCGCCAGCAGCCAAGTTATGGACAGGGCACTCTACGAGCAGTACTTC
>.|.|TRBV11-2|TRBJ2-3
CASSLGRNAGAADTQYF
TGTGCCAGCAGCTTAGGCCGAAATGCGGGGGCGGCAGATACGCAGTATTTT
>few|.|TRBV14|TRBJ1-5
CASSQKGGQPQHF
TGTGCCAGCAGCCAAAAGGGAGGTCAGCCCCAGCATTTT
>few|TRBD2|TRBV11-2|TRBJ2-5
CASSLALAGSQETQYF
TGTGCCAGCAGCTTAGCCCTAGCGGGATCCCAAGAGACCCAGTACTTC
>few|TRBD1|TRBV7-9|TRBJ2-7
CASSLGGTGTYEQYF
TGTGCCAGCAGCTTGGGCGGGACAGGGACCTACGAGCAGTACTTC